These T cell receptor beta chains were read from a single sample in a study of cytomegalovirus exposure and HLA in healthy donors. Data came from immunoSEQ multiplex PCR; TCRdb stores just in-frame clones and leaves some out. The data hold fewer than 200,000 clones, with roughly 80% observed a single time. Material: PBMCs. Receptor source: a female donor in good health and CMV-seronegative. The CDR3 runs from the conserved cysteine through the conserved F or W. A D gene is named only where the DNA matches it firmly. The size entry is marked missing in some rows and otherwise reads once, few, many or a size class.

TRBJ2-1 TRBD2 TRBV4-2 . TGTGCCAGCAGACGGGGACTAGCGGGGTACAATGAGCAGTTCTTC CASRRGLAGYNEQFF
TRBJ1-2 . TRBV15 . TGTGCCACCAGCAGAGATCGGGGTGGGCGCGGCTACACCTTC CATSRDRGGRGYTF
TRBJ1-6 . TRBV13 . TGTGCCAGCAGCCCAACAGGGCAGACCCTCCACTTT CASSPTGQTLHF
TRBJ2-5 . TRBV7-9 . TGTGCCAGCAGCTTCCCTGGTACGGGGGAGAAAGAGACCCAGTACTTC CASSFPGTGEKETQYF
TRBJ2-1 TRBD2 TRBV7-3 . TGTGCCAGCAGCCCCAGAGGGACTAGCAATGAGCAGTTCTTC CASSPRGTSNEQFF
TRBJ2-1 . TRBV29-1 . TGCAGCGTTGAAGTCCAGGTCTCCTACAATGAGCAGTTCTTC CSVEVQVSYNEQFF
TRBJ1-2 . TRBV4-2 . TGTGCCAGCAGCCAAGATTCGACAAACTATGGCTACACCTTC CASSQDSTNYGYTF
TRBJ2-7 . TRBV6-5 . TGTGCCAGCAGAAGGACGTCTAGCGTCGAGCAGTACTTC CASRRTSSVEQYF
TRBJ1-3 . TRBV7-9 . TGTGCCAGCAGCCCGGCGCGGGCCTCTGGAAACACCATATATTTT CASSPARASGNTIYF
TRBJ1-1 TRBD1 TRBV6-5 . TGTGCCAGCAGTAATACAGGGGTCACTGAAGCTTTCTTT CASSNTGVTEAFF
TRBJ2-1 TRBD2 TRBV29-1 few TGCAGCGTTTACCGACTAGCGGGGGAGAATGAGCAGTTCTTC CSVYRLAGENEQFF
TRBJ1-1 . TRBV7-2 . TGTGCCAGCAGCTTGGGGCAGAACACTGAAGCTTTCTTT CASSLGQNTEAFF
TRBJ2-3 TRBD2 TRBV4-2 . TGTGCCAGCAGCCAAGATTGGACTAGTACCCCAGATACGCAGTATTTT CASSQDWTSTPDTQYF
TRBJ1-6 . TRBV6-6 . TGTGCCAGCAGGGTCTCAGATTCACCCCTCCACTTT CASRVSDSPLHF
TRBJ2-7 TRBD1 TRBV29-1 . TGCAGCGTTGAAGGGACAGGGGCCTCCTACGAGCAGTACTTC CSVEGTGASYEQYF
TRBJ2-3 TRBD1 TRBV6-4 . TGTGCCAGCAGTGTGGCGCAGGGGGCAGATACGCAGTATTTT CASSVAQGADTQYF
TRBJ1-4 . TRBV12-5 . TGTGCTAGTGGTTTGGTACTGGCAGGATTTAATGAAAAACTGTTTTTT CASGLVLAGFNEKLFF
TRBJ1-4 TRBD1 TRBV7-9 few TGTGCCAGCAGCTTACGCTCTGGGACAGTTAATGAAAAACTGTTTTTT CASSLRSGTVNEKLFF
TRBJ1-4 . TRBV21-1 . TGTGCCAGCAGCACACGACAGGGGTCGAATGAAAAACTGTTTTTT CASSTRQGSNEKLFF
TRBJ2-7 TRBD1 TRBV5-1 once TGCGCCAGCAGCTGGGGACAGCCTCTGGTCGAGCAGTACTTC CASSWGQPLVEQYF
TRBJ2-5 TRBD2 TRBV4-3 . TGCGCCAGCAGCCAAGATACGACTAGCTCCCTAGGGGAGACCCAGTACTTC CASSQDTTSSLGETQYF
TRBJ2-4 TRBD2 TRBV19 . TGTGCCAGTAGTGATGGCGGGGGAGCCAAAAACATTCAGTACTTC CASSDGGGAKNIQYF
TRBJ2-5 TRBD2 TRBV28 . TGTGCCAGCAGCGGAGCGGGAGGGTCAGAGACCCAGTACTTC CASSGAGGSETQYF
TRBJ2-5 . TRBV20-1 . TGCAGTGAACAGGGACGAGAGACCCAGTACTTC CSEQGRETQYF
TRBJ1-5 . TRBV28 . TGTGCCAGCAGTACGAGGGGAGGATGGGGCAATCAGCCCCAGCATTTT CASSTRGGWGNQPQHF
TRBJ1-3 . TRBV9 . TGTGCCAGCAGCGCCCTAACTGGAAACACCATATATTTT CASSALTGNTIYF
TRBJ2-7 TRBD2 TRBV7-2 . TGTGCCAGCAGCTTAGCGCCACTAGCGGTCTACGAGCAGTACTTC CASSLAPLAVYEQYF
TRBJ2-5 . TRBV5-1 . TGCGCCAGCAGCTTGGGGGCACCACAAGAGACCCAGTACTTC CASSLGAPQETQYF
TRBJ1-2 . TRBV5-1 . TGCGCCAGCAGCTTTCAGGTTAACGATGGCTACACCTTC CASSFQVNDGYTF
TRBJ2-7 TRBD2 TRBV7-2 . TGTGCCAGCAGCCTCCACATTGGGGGGGGCTCCTACGAGCAGTACTTC CASSLHIGGGSYEQYF
TRBJ2-6 . TRBV2 . TGTGCCAGCAGTGTCGGTTCTGGGGCCAACGTCCTGACTTTC CASSVGSGANVLTF
TRBJ1-2 . TRBV7-8 . TGTGCCAGCAGCGACCAGAGCCGGGGGGGCTACACCTTC CASSDQSRGGYTF
TRBJ2-5 . TRBV7-2 few TGTGCCAGCAGCTTAGATGGGAGGCAACAAGAGACCCAGTACTTC CASSLDGRQQETQYF